This TCR beta chain was sequenced during a study of CD8+CD57+ T cells in acquired aplastic anemia. Study background: Yields of DNA that came from sorted CD4+ and CD8+ cells averaged roughly 3.3 ug. Healthy donors gave 10 million or so reads on average for CD4+ cells. Study conclusions and caveats: Patients and controls had CD8+ Simpson's diversity values that were not significantly distinct. Patients and controls shared nearly 30 CD8+ CDR3 sequences, which appeared highly expressed in patients and within their immunodominant clones.

This clonotype was observed a handful of times. Antigen: not known. CDR1 is SNHLY, CDR2 FYNNEI, per germline. Trimming pared 9 bases from V and 2 bases from J, leaving 11 bases between. The CDR3 runs to 12 residues. Profiling of TCR beta VDJ combinations and CDR3 sequences used genomic DNA as template. One entry per CDR3 protein results from TCRdb running MiXCR on the reads. The profile shows approximately 45,000 distinct CDR3 sequences, about 73% of them singletons. Material: sorted CD4+, CD8+, or CD8+CD57+ T cells (not recorded which) from PBMCs. The source of this sequence is a human donor in good health, serving as a control. The chain is built from TRBV2 and TRBJ2-7; D ambiguous. The CDR3 protein is CARGEITYEQYF. The CDR3 DNA sequence: TGTGCCAGGGGTGAGATTACCTACGAGCAGTACTTC.